This is a list of T cell receptor beta chains from one sample in a study of CD8+ T cells in alopecia areata. TCRdb keeps only in-frame clones here, not all; method: immunoSEQ multiplex PCR. The repertoire has fewer than 250,000 clones, under 70% of them found once; the top ten carry roughly 4.2%. The starting material was CD4+ T cells sorted from blood, obtained at week 4, from a patient treated with tofacitinib. The receptors originated from a human donor with alopecia areata. The CDR3 runs from the conserved cysteine through the conserved F or W. The order of the fields is clone size, D gene, J gene, V gene, CDR3 DNA, CDR3 protein. The D gene is left open where the match is weak. Clone size is stated in some rows and not others, as once, few, many or a class when expanded.

size: few; D: -; J: TRBJ1-1; V: TRBV25-1; DNA: TGTGCCAGCAGTAAGAACACTGAAGCTTTCTTT; CDR3: CASSKNTEAFF
size: -; D: -; J: TRBJ1-4; V: TRBV2; DNA: TGTGCCAGCAGTCGCGACGGGGCCCATAATGAAAAACTGTTTTTT; CDR3: CASSRDGAHNEKLFF
size: -; D: -; J: TRBJ2-7; V: TRBV7-9; DNA: TGTGCCAGCAGCTTCGACGGTAACGGACCCTCGTACTTC; CDR3: CASSFDGNGPSYF
size: once; D: -; J: TRBJ2-7; V: TRBV23-1; DNA: TGCGCCAGGCGGCGCCTCATCCACGAGCAGTACTTC; CDR3: CARRRLIHEQYF
size: -; D: -; J: TRBJ1-6; V: TRBV4-3; DNA: TGCGCCAGCAGCCAAGATAACCAGTACTCCTATAATTCACCCCTCCACTTT; CDR3: CASSQDNQYSYNSPLHF
size: few; D: -; J: TRBJ2-1; V: TRBV7-2; DNA: TGTGCCAGCAGCTTAGCGGTTTCGAACAATGAGCAGTTCTTC; CDR3: CASSLAVSNNEQFF
size: once; D: TRBD1; J: TRBJ1-2; V: TRBV7-2; DNA: TGTGCCAGCAGCCAGGGACAGGGAAATGGCTACACCTTC; CDR3: CASSQGQGNGYTF
size: -; D: TRBD2; J: TRBJ2-1; V: TRBV7-2; DNA: TGTGCCAGCAGCTTAGAGGGGTCGGGCGGGGGGACCTACAATGAGCAGTTCTTC; CDR3: CASSLEGSGGGTYNEQFF
size: -; D: -; J: TRBJ2-3; V: TRBV4-2; DNA: TGTGCCAGCAGCCAAGAATCGGGTAGGGAAACAGATACGCAGTATTTT; CDR3: CASSQESGRETDTQYF
size: once; D: -; J: TRBJ1-6; V: TRBV14; DNA: TGTGCCAGCAGCCCCCGTCGTCATAATTCACCCCTCCACTTT; CDR3: CASSPRRHNSPLHF
size: -; D: TRBD1; J: TRBJ1-1; V: TRBV29-1; DNA: TGCAGCGTTGGGGACAGGGTTGCTGAAGCTTTCTTT; CDR3: CSVGDRVAEAFF
size: -; D: -; J: TRBJ1-4; V: TRBV7-9; DNA: TGTGCCAGCAGCCCTGGGTCGCGGGGGATTCGTGAAAAACTGTTTTTT; CDR3: CASSPGSRGIREKLFF
size: -; D: -; J: TRBJ1-1; V: TRBV7-2; DNA: TGTGCCAGCAGCTTAAATCCGAAGAACACTGAAGCTTTCTTT; CDR3: CASSLNPKNTEAFF
size: few; D: TRBD1; J: TRBJ1-2; V: TRBV2; DNA: TGTGCCAGCAGTGAACGGGGCCGACAGGGCTATGGCTACACCTTC; CDR3: CASSERGRQGYGYTF
size: -; D: -; J: TRBJ2-3; V: TRBV29-1; DNA: TGCAGCGAACAGGGTTGGCACAGGAATACGCAGTATTTT; CDR3: CSEQGWHRNTQYF
size: -; D: TRBD1; J: TRBJ2-5; V: TRBV7-2; DNA: TGTGCCAGCAGCCTCCGACAGGGGGCTGGAGAGACCCAGTACTTC; CDR3: CASSLRQGAGETQYF
size: few; D: -; J: TRBJ1-1; V: TRBV6-5; DNA: TGTGCCAGCAGTGGACTAGGGGGTAACACTGAAGCTTTCTTT; CDR3: CASSGLGGNTEAFF
size: few; D: -; J: TRBJ2-3; V: TRBV7-2; DNA: TGTGCCAGCAGCTTAGGGGTTAGATCAGATACGCAGTATTTT; CDR3: CASSLGVRSDTQYF
size: -; D: TRBD1; J: TRBJ2-3; V: TRBV6-5; DNA: TGTGCCAGCAGTGCTGGGACAGGGGGGACAGATACGCAGTATTTT; CDR3: CASSAGTGGTDTQYF
size: -; D: -; J: TRBJ1-4; V: TRBV5-6; DNA: TGTGCCAGCAGCTTGTTAGAGGCTAATGAAAAACTGTTTTTT; CDR3: CASSLLEANEKLFF
size: -; D: -; J: TRBJ1-4; V: TRBV29-1; DNA: TGCAGCGTGCCCCGGACAGACCTAAATGAAAAACTGTTTTTT; CDR3: CSVPRTDLNEKLFF
size: few; D: TRBD1; J: TRBJ2-7; V: TRBV29-1; DNA: TGCAGCGTCAGGACAGGGATCTACGAGCAGTACTTC; CDR3: CSVRTGIYEQYF
size: -; D: -; J: TRBJ1-2; V: TRBV10-3; DNA: TGTGCCATCACCGGGACGTCTCCCGGCTACACCTTC; CDR3: CAITGTSPGYTF
size: -; D: -; J: TRBJ2-5; V: TRBV7-6; DNA: TGTGCCAGCAGCCCACAGGCCTATCAGACCGAGACCCAGTACTTC; CDR3: CASSPQAYQTETQYF
size: -; D: TRBD2; J: TRBJ2-5; V: TRBV2; DNA: TGTGCCAGCCGCCGGGGGGTAGCGGGGAGTCAAGAGACCCAGTACTTC; CDR3: CASRRGVAGSQETQYF
size: -; D: TRBD1; J: TRBJ1-2; V: TRBV16; DNA: TGTGCCAGCAGCCAAAGGGACAGTAACTATGGCTACACCTTC; CDR3: CASSQRDSNYGYTF
size: -; D: TRBD1; J: TRBJ1-2; V: TRBV7-9; DNA: TGTGCCAGCAGAAGACAGGGGGCGATTGGCTACACCTTC; CDR3: CASRRQGAIGYTF
size: few; D: -; J: TRBJ2-5; V: TRBV29-1; DNA: TGCAGCGTTTTTGATGCTCAAGAGACCCAGTACTTC; CDR3: CSVFDAQETQYF
size: few; D: -; J: TRBJ2-4; V: TRBV29-1; DNA: TGCAGCGTTGAAACAGGAAACCTAGCCAAAAACATTCAGTACTTC; CDR3: CSVETGNLAKNIQYF